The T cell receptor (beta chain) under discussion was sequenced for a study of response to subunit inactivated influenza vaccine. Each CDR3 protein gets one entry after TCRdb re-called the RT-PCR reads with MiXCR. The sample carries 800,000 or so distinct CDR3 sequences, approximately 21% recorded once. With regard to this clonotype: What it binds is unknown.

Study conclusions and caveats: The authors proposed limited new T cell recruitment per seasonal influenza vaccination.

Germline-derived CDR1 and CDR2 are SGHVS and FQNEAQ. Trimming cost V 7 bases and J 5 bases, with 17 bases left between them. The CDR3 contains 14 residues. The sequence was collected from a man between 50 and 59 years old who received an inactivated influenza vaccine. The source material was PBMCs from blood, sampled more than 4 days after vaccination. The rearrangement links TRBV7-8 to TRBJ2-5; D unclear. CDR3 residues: CASTYRGRTETQYF. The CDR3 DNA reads TGTGCCAGCACCTACAGAGGCAGAACGGAGACCCAGTACTTC.